These T cell receptor beta chains were read from a single sample in a study of T cell repertoires in cytomegalovirus infection. TCRdb passed the reads through MiXCR, listing each CDR3 protein once. The profile shows approximately 180,000 distinct CDR3 sequences, about a tenth of them singletons. The sample consisted of PBMCs. The receptors were gathered from a human donor in good health (CMV status not recorded). Some clones in this sample may be carry-over from other donors' samples. CDR3s leave out the opening cysteine and the closing phenylalanine or tryptophan.

v_call	j_call	cdr3_aa
TRBV7-2	TRBJ2-7	ASRFDRFSYEQY
TRBV6-1	TRBJ2-3	ASSYTGTGERPDTQY
TRBV28	TRBJ2-7	ASSLPPGVNSYEQY
TRBV12-3/TRBV12-4	TRBJ1-5	ASSLSHPSNQPQH
TRBV11-3	TRBJ2-1	ASSHGDRAYNEQF
TRBV12-3/TRBV12-4	TRBJ1-3	ASSFLPGAWGNTIY
TRBV7-2	TRBJ2-2	ASSLGWLAPNTGELF
TRBV7-9	TRBJ1-1	ASSLGGVNTEAF
TRBV29-1	TRBJ2-2	SVRTGGTGELF
TRBV7-2	TRBJ2-7	ASSSSYRGEQY
TRBV29-1	TRBJ1-5	SVEGSGGRECQPQH
TRBV20-1	TRBJ1-2	SAVALITHANYGYT
TRBV7-9	TRBJ1-1	ASSLLGQGRAEAF
TRBV6-6	TRBJ1-2	ASSRDGANYGYT
TRBV7-2	TRBJ1-2	ASSLASTRDVNT
TRBV7-2	TRBJ1-2	ASSQDKGGYYGYT
TRBV6-6	TRBJ2-5	ASSYGADQETQY
TRBV7-3	TRBJ1-1	ASSSQPTGLGNTEAF
TRBV28	TRBJ2-7	ASSFADGTGLLLSYEQY
TRBV7-2	TRBJ2-3	ASSFRGSTDTQY
TRBV2	TRBJ2-1	ASRAPTGLEQF
TRBV28	TRBJ2-5	ASSSDRGPGETQY
TRBV20-1	TRBJ2-1	SAREIDSAQLAYNEQF
TRBV11-2	TRBJ1-1	ASSLIGGLNTEAF
TRBV10-3	TRBJ2-6	AITRTPSGANVLT
TRBV7-2	TRBJ2-5	ASSPLTSVETQY
TRBV3-1	TRBJ1-2	ASSQGAVIWLDGYT
TRBV29-1	TRBJ2-5	SVRRVNQETQY
TRBV18	TRBJ1-1	ASSPGGQGGTEAF
TRBV10-3	TRBJ2-3	ATGTGDTDTQY
TRBV7-2	TRBJ2-7	ASRRTGQSYEQY
TRBV7-9	TRBJ2-7	ATLSLTSSREQY